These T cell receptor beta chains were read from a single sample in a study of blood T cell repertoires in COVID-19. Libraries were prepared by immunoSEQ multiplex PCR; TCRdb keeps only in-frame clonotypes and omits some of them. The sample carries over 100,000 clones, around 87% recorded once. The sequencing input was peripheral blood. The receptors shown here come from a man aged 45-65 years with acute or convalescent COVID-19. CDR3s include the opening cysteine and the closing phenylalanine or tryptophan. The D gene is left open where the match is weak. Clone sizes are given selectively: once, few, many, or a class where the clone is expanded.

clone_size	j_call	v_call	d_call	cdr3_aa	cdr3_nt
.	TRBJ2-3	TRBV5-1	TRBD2	CASSQRLAGVTDTQYF	TGCGCCAGCAGCCAAAGACTAGCTGGCGTCACAGATACGCAGTATTTT
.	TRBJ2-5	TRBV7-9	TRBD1	CASSFLLTGVQETQYF	TGTGCCAGCAGCTTTCTTTTGACAGGGGTGCAAGAGACCCAGTACTTC
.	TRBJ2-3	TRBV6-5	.	CASTRESTDTQYF	TGTGCCAGCACTAGGGAGAGCACAGATACGCAGTATTTT
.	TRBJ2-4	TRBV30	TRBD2	CAWSVASGRRGIQYF	TGTGCCTGGAGTGTTGCTAGCGGGCGCAGGGGCATTCAGTACTTC
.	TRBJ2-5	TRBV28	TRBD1	CASSLAGTGPQETQYF	TGTGCCAGCAGTTTAGCCGGGACAGGGCCCCAAGAGACCCAGTACTTC
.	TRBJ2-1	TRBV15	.	CATSRDRRGGFWNEQFF	TGTGCCACCAGCAGAGATCGGAGGGGGGGCTTTTGGAATGAGCAGTTCTTC
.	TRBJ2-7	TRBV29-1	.	CSGGWARAEQYF	TGCAGCGGTGGGTGGGCGAGGGCCGAGCAGTACTTC
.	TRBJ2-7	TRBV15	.	CATSREPWRASYEQYF	TGTGCCACCAGCAGAGAACCGTGGCGGGCATCCTACGAGCAGTACTTC
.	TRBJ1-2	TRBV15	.	CATSQGRGARGGYTF	TGTGCCACCAGCCAAGGCCGCGGAGCTCGTGGCGGCTACACCTTC
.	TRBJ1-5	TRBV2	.	CASGGGNQPQHF	TGTGCCTCCGGGGGGGGCAATCAGCCCCAGCATTTT
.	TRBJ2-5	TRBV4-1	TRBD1	CASSQQGDQETQYF	TGCGCCAGCAGCCAACAGGGGGACCAAGAGACCCAGTACTTC
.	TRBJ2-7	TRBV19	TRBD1	CASSRTGAGYEQYF	TGTGCCAGTAGCCGGACAGGGGCCGGCTACGAGCAGTACTTC
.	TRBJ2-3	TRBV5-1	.	CASSLGGPPTDTQYF	TGCGCCAGCAGCTTGGGCGGGCCCCCCACAGATACGCAGTATTTT
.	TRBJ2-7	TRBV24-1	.	CATNPRGGVIYEQYF	TGTGCCACCAATCCGAGGGGGGGCGTCATCTACGAGCAGTACTTC
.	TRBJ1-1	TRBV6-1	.	CASSDIHENTEAFF	TGTGCCAGCAGTGACATACACGAGAACACTGAAGCTTTCTTT
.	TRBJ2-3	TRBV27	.	CASRPGLSTDTQYF	TGTGCCAGCAGACCGGGACTGAGCACAGATACGCAGTATTTT
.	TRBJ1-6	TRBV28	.	CASSLGRSSYNSPLHF	TGTGCCAGCAGTTTAGGCCGGAGCTCCTATAATTCACCCCTCCACTTT
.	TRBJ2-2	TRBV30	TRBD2	CAWSVRIAGVVGTGELFF	TGTGCCTGGAGTGTACGGATAGCGGGAGTGGTTGGCACCGGGGAGCTGTTTTTT
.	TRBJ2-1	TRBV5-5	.	CASSPIFNEQFF	TGTGCCAGCAGCCCCATTTTCAATGAGCAGTTCTTC
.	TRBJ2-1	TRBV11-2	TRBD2	CASSVDSQREINNEQFF	TGTGCCAGCAGCGTAGATAGCCAGCGGGAGATCAACAATGAGCAGTTCTTC
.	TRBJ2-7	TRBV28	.	CASRQYYEQYF	TGTGCCAGCAGGCAGTACTACGAGCAGTACTTC
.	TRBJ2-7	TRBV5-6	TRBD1	CASSRDRVHEQYF	TGTGCCAGCAGCAGGGACAGGGTCCACGAGCAGTACTTC
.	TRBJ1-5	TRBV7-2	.	CASSLDGAPNQPQHF	TGTGCCAGCAGCTTAGACGGAGCCCCTAATCAGCCCCAGCATTTT
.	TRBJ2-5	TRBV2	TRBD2	CASSGLADQETQYF	TGTGCCAGCAGTGGGCTAGCGGACCAAGAGACCCAGTACTTC
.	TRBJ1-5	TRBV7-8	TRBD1	CASSFRGEQPQHF	TGTGCCAGCAGCTTCAGGGGGGAACAGCCCCAGCATTTT
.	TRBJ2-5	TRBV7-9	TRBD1	CASSSQGAGETQYF	TGTGCCAGCAGCTCCCAGGGGGCAGGGGAGACCCAGTACTTC
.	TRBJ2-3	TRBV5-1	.	CASSLGQSGPDTQYF	TGCGCCAGCAGCTTGGGACAGTCGGGCCCAGATACGCAGTATTTT
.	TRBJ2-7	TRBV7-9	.	CASSRGTAASYEQYF	TGTGCCAGCAGCCGCGGGACCGCGGCCTCCTACGAGCAGTACTTC
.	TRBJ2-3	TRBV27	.	CASSLVGEGADTQYF	TGTGCCAGCAGTTTAGTAGGTGAAGGGGCAGATACGCAGTATTTT
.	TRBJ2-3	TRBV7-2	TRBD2	CASKAASGTTDTQYF	TGTGCCAGCAAGGCGGCTAGCGGGACGACAGATACGCAGTATTTT
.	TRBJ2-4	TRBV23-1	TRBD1	CASSQSVQGDRWPKNIQYF	TGCGCCAGCAGTCAATCGGTTCAGGGGGACAGGTGGCCCAAAAACATTCAGTACTTC
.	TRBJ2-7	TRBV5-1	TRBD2	CASSSAGGPYEQYF	TGCGCCAGCAGCTCGGCGGGAGGACCGTACGAGCAGTACTTC
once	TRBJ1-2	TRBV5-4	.	CASSQTQGYGYTF	TGTGCCAGCAGCCAGACTCAGGGCTATGGCTACACCTTC
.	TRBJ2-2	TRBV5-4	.	CASSLPANTGELFF	TGTGCCAGCAGCTTACCAGCGAACACCGGGGAGCTGTTTTTT
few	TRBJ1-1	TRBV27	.	CASSLTRNTEAFF	TGTGCCAGCAGTTTAACGCGGAACACTGAAGCTTTCTTT
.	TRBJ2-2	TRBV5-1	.	CASSPLPSNTGELFF	TGCGCCAGCAGCCCCCTACCCTCGAACACCGGGGAGCTGTTTTTT
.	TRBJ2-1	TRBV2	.	CASRGDRYNEQFF	TGTGCCAGCAGGGGCGACAGGTACAATGAGCAGTTCTTC
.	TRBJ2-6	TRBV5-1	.	CASSYFPGANVLTF	TGCGCCAGCAGCTACTTTCCCGGGGCCAACGTCCTGACTTTC
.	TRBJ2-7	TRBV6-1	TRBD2	CASSGSTSGGGASYEQYF	TGTGCCAGCAGTGGGTCGACTAGCGGGGGAGGGGCCTCCTACGAGCAGTACTTC
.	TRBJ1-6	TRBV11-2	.	CASSPGTVFNSPLHF	TGTGCCAGCAGCCCAGGGACTGTTTTTAATTCACCCCTCCACTTT
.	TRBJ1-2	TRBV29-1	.	CSVELSGPKDYGYTF	TGCAGCGTTGAATTGTCAGGCCCAAAGGACTATGGCTACACCTTC
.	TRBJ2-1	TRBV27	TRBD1	CASSPDRGSYNEQFF	TGTGCCAGCAGTCCCGACAGGGGTTCCTACAATGAGCAGTTCTTC
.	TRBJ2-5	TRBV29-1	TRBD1	CSVDGPGQVQETQYF	TGCAGCGTTGATGGCCCGGGACAGGTGCAAGAGACCCAGTACTTC